Each of the 31 T cell receptor beta chains below was sequenced from the same sample in a study of blood T cell repertoires in COVID-19. Here immunoSEQ multiplex PCR was the method, and the copy in TCRdb shows in-frame clones only, minus some. The data show 160,000 or so clones, about nine tenths seen once. The sample taken for sequencing was peripheral blood. The receptors were gathered from a woman aged 65 to 85 with acute or convalescent COVID-19.

The rearrangement links TRBV18 to TRBJ1-1; TRBD1 aligns across 8 bases. V lost 3 bases and J lost 0; bases outside the gene matches: 6. Germline V gene data show CDR1 as KGHSH and CDR2 as LQKENI. The CDR3 totals 16 residues. The CDR3 loop is CASSPRTGQMNTEAFF. In DNA, the CDR3 is TGTGCCAGCTCACCTCGGACAGGGCAGATGAACACTGAAGCTTTCTTT. Full variable domain (outside the CDR3, taken from reference TRBV18 and TRBJ1-1): NAGVMQNPRHLVRRRGQEARLRCSPMKGHSHVYWYRQLPEEGLKFMVYLQKENIIDESGMPKERFSAEFPKEGPSILRIQQVVRGDSAAYFCASSPRTGQMNTEAFFGQGTRLTVV.

The genes are TRBV18 and TRBJ1-2, with D perhaps matching TRBD1 (5 bases). The germline V gene encodes CDR1 KGHSH and CDR2 LQKENI. This CDR3 is built from 14 residues. The V gene lost 2 bases and the J gene lost 2 bases, with 9 bases spanning the gap. The CDR3 nucleotides read TGTGCCAGCTCACCAACCAGGGCCAACTATGGCTACACCTTC. This translates into CASSPTRANYGYTF.

This rearrangement joins TRBV18 to TRBJ1-4; 9 nucleotides align to TRBD1. The CDR3 is made up of 15 amino acids. The germline V gene has CDR1 KGHSH and CDR2 LQKENI. The V gene end was trimmed by 3 bases and the J gene end by 9 bases; junction bases not matched to a gene: 8. CDR3 in DNA: TGTGCCAGCTCACCTGCGGGACAGGGAGATCAAAAACTGTTTTTT. This codes for CASSPAGQGDQKLFF.

This chain connects TRBV7-3 to TRBJ2-1, with 13 bases aligning to TRBD2. The CDR3 length is 16 residues. V lost 0 bases, J lost 6 bases, and 2 bases stayed unmatched. Germline-derived CDR1 and CDR2 are SGHTA and FQGTGA. CDR3 nucleotides: TGTGCCAGCAGCTTAACGGGACTAGCGGGGATCAATGAGCAGTTCTTC. Residues: CASSLTGLAGINEQFF.

The V call is TRBV5-6, the J call TRBJ1-4; 9 bases map to TRBD1. Germline loops: CDR1 SGHDT, CDR2 YYEEEE. The CDR3 has 15 amino acids. J lost 1 base, V lost 5 bases, and 3 bases had no gene match. The CDR3 sequence is CASRRQGVTNEKLFF. The CDR3 nucleotides are TGTGCCAGCAGGCGACAGGGGGTAACTAATGAAAAACTGTTTTTT.

The chain uses TRBV27 and TRBJ2-1; D gene ambiguous. The CDR3 has 16 residues. Germline V gene sequence: CDR1 MNHEY, CDR2 SMNVEV (reference sequence). Trimming took 4 bases from V and 0 from J, leaving 13 bases between them. CDR3: CASSYRLTSSYNEQFF. DNA of the CDR3: TGTGCCAGCAGTTACCGACTCACGAGCTCCTACAATGAGCAGTTCTTC.

Here the CDR3 reads CASSATGTGYEKLFF. The CDR3 nucleotides are TGTGCCAGTAGTGCTACCGGGACAGGTTACGAAAAACTGTTTTTT. The V and J genes are TRBV19 and TRBJ1-4; 8 nucleotides line up with TRBD1. CDR1 is LNHDA and CDR2 is SQIVND in the germline V gene (reference sequence). This CDR3 region has 15 residues. The junction had 10 bases not matched to a gene; V was cut back by 5 bases and J by 8 bases.

The gene calls are TRBV5-5 and TRBJ2-5, with 12 bases aligning to TRBD2. Per the germline V gene, CDR1 is SGHKS and CDR2 is YYEKEE (reference sequence). V gave up 5 bases and J gave up 1 base; unmatched junction bases: 6. The CDR3 covers 16 residues. The CDR3 region is CASRVWTSGTQETQYF. The CDR3 nucleotides are TGTGCCAGCAGGGTATGGACTAGCGGGACCCAAGAGACCCAGTACTTC.

As concerns this clone: A read error may account for a junction end that differs from germline. This sequence joins TRBV20-1 and TRBJ1-1; TRBD1 matches at 8 bases. This CDR3 has 15 amino acids. Germline CDR1 reads DFQATT; CDR2 reads SNEGSKA (reference sequence). This CDR3 is CSPSWVGQANTEAFF. The CDR3 nucleotides read TGCAGTCCTAGTTGGGTGGGACAGGCGAACACTGAAGCTTTCTTT.

The chain joins TRBV5-1 to TRBJ2-2; 8 positions match TRBD2. The germline V gene encodes CDR1 SGHRS and CDR2 YFSETQ. V gave up 3 bases and J gave up 7 bases; unmatched junction bases: 8. This CDR3 is 15 amino acids long. Written as DNA, the CDR3 is TGCGCCAGCAGCTCCGTCCCGGGACTAGTCGGGGAGCTGTTTTTT. It specifies CASSSVPGLVGELFF.

The V and J genes are TRBV11-2 and TRBJ1-2; D unclear. Germline lookup yields CDR1 SGHAT and CDR2 FQNNGV. Deletions cut 1 base from V and 4 bases from J, with 10 bases between. The CDR3 totals 14 residues. CDR3 in amino acids: CASSLVSGPYGYTF. The CDR3 region has the DNA TGTGCCAGCAGCTTAGTATCAGGTCCCTATGGCTACACCTTC.

This chain connects TRBV5-6 to TRBJ1-3; D is uncertain. The CDR3 totals 16 residues. CDR1 is SGHDT and CDR2 is YYEEEE in the germline V gene. Trimming pared 4 bases from V and 0 bases from J, leaving 14 bases between. CDR3 bases: TGTGCCAGCAGCCTCGGGTTGCCCGACTCTGGAAACACCATATATTTT. Translating it yields CASSLGLPDSGNTIYF.

The V and J genes are TRBV3-1 (or the pseudogene TRBV3-2) and TRBJ1-6; 9 bases map to TRBD1. CDR3 length: 14 amino acids. V lost 1 base, J lost 9 bases, and 1 base stayed unmatched. Germline V gene data show CDR1 as LGHDT and CDR2 as YNNKEL (reference sequence). The CDR3 here is CASSQGQGVSPLHF. The CDR3 DNA reads as TGTGCCAGCAGCCAAGGACAGGGGGTTTCACCCCTCCACTTT.

The chain joins TRBV3-1 (or the pseudogene TRBV3-2) to TRBJ2-5; 9 positions match TRBD2. After removal of 4 bases from V and 6 bases from J, the junction contained 12 bases not matched to a gene. The germline V gene encodes CDR1 LGHDT and CDR2 YNNKEL (reference sequence). CDR3 length equals 16 residues. CDR3 amino acids: CASSLAPGAGGKTQYF. The CDR3 DNA reads TGTGCCAGCAGCCTAGCGCCAGGAGCGGGGGGAAAGACCCAGTACTTC.

This chain uses TRBV3-1 (or the pseudogene TRBV3-2) with TRBJ2-3, with 12 bases that match TRBD2. Trimming cost V 6 bases and J 6 bases; bases outside gene matches: 13. Germline loops: CDR1 LGHDT, CDR2 YNNKEL (reference sequence). The CDR3 sequence is 17 residues long. The CDR3 DNA is TGTGCCAGCAGTCTTGGGGCTAGCGGGGGGGTTTGGGATACGCAGTATTTT. As protein: CASSLGASGGVWDTQYF.

The J gene is TRBJ2-3, the V gene TRBV9; D is perhaps TRBD2 (6 bases). V gave up 0 bases and J gave up 4 bases, with 12 bases separating them. CDR1 is SGDLS and CDR2 is YYNGEE in the germline V gene. This CDR3 has 15 amino acids. The CDR3 region is CASSVAGRGSDTQYF. Written as DNA, the CDR3 is TGTGCCAGCAGCGTAGCTGGGCGGGGATCAGATACGCAGTATTTT.

This chain joins TRBV5-4 and TRBJ1-1; D is ambiguous. V was trimmed by 4 bases and J by 5 bases, leaving 18 bases between them. This CDR3 contains 15 residues. CDR1 and CDR2 (germline): SGHNT, YYREEE (reference sequence). For the CDR3, the DNA is TGTGCCAGCAGCAGTGCCGGGTCCTACGGGACTGAAGCTTTCTTT. Protein product: CASSSAGSYGTEAFF.

This clone has more than one count but fewer than ten. J is TRBJ2-2 and V is TRBV11-2; D remains unclear. CDR1 is SGHAT and CDR2 is FQNNGV in the germline V gene. This CDR3 spans 14 amino acids. Trimming took off 2 bases at V and 6 bases at J, with 10 bases between the two ends. Written as DNA, the CDR3 is TGTGCCAGCAGCTTAAATACGGTGCCCGGGGAGCTGTTTTTT. This encodes CASSLNTVPGELFF.

This chain connects TRBV7-9 to TRBJ2-1, with TRBD1 identical over 8 bases. Germline V gene lookup returns CDR1 SEHNR and CDR2 FQNEAQ (reference sequence). The ends lost 3 bases at V and 5 bases at J; junction bases unmatched: 6. The CDR3 has 15 residues. Here the CDR3 reads CASSLDRVSHNEQFF. The CDR3 DNA reads TGTGCCAGCAGCTTGGACAGGGTATCTCACAATGAGCAGTTCTTC. Using reference TRBV7-9 and TRBJ2-1 for the parts outside the CDR3, the full variable domain is DTGVSQNPRHKITKRGQNVTFRCDPISEHNRLYWYRQTLGQGPEFLTYFQNEAQLEKSRLLSDRFSAERPKGSFSTLEIQRTEQGDSAMYLCASSLDRVSHNEQFFGPGTRLTVL.

The DNA of the CDR3 is TGTGCCAGCAGTTTAGGGACAGGGGGCTACAATGAGCAGTTCTTC. Amino acids: CASSLGTGGYNEQFF. The rearrangement uses TRBV27 and TRBJ2-1, with TRBD1 identical over 11 bases. The J segment lost 3 bases and the V segment lost 2 bases, leaving 0 bases of the junction unmatched. Germline V gene sequence: CDR1 MNHEY, CDR2 SMNVEV (reference sequence). This CDR3 region has 15 residues.

The chain couples TRBV6-6 to TRBJ1-5; 8 bases agree with TRBD1. V lost 0 bases to trimming and J lost 6 bases; unmatched junction nucleotides: 4. This CDR3 spans 15 amino acids. The germline V gene encodes CDR1 MNHNY and CDR2 SVGAGI (reference sequence). CDR3 DNA: TGTGCCAGCAGTTACTCGGACAGGGCTGGTCAGCCCCAGCATTTT. Translated, it gives CASSYSDRAGQPQHF.

In its sample, this clone was seen once. This chain joins TRBV11-2 and TRBJ2-7, with 7 bases matching TRBD1. The CDR3 covers 14 residues. CDR1 and CDR2 from the germline V gene are SGHAT and FQNNGV. J gave up 5 bases and V 5 bases, and 9 bases lay outside the gene matches. This chain's CDR3 is CASSPRDRLNEQYF. Written as DNA, the CDR3 is TGTGCCAGCAGCCCCCGGGACAGACTAAACGAGCAGTACTTC.

The V call is TRBV28, the J call TRBJ1-5; D perhaps matches TRBD1 (5 bases). CDR1 is MDHEN and CDR2 is SYDVKM in the germline V gene. CDR3 length: 15 residues. V was clipped by 3 bases and J by 5 bases, with 14 bases between them. CDR3 DNA: TGTGCCAGCAGTTTGGGGGGTGGGGGGTATCAGCCCCAGCATTTT. Its translation: CASSLGGGGYQPQHF.

The chain uses TRBV6-1 and TRBJ2-6, with D possibly being TRBD1 (5 bases). CDR1 is MNHNS, CDR2 SASEGT, per germline. The CDR3 consists of 16 residues. V lost 2 bases, J lost 2 bases, and 10 bases lay in between. CDR3 protein: CASSEQGFTGANVLTF. The CDR3 DNA reads as TGTGCCAGCAGTGAACAGGGTTTTACTGGGGCCAACGTCCTGACTTTC.

V is TRBV3-1 (or the pseudogene TRBV3-2) and J is TRBJ2-3, with D possibly matching TRBD1 (5 bases). Germline CDR1 and CDR2: LGHDT and YNNKEL (reference sequence). CDR3 length: 16 residues. Deletions cut 3 bases from V and 1 base from J, with 14 bases between. The CDR3 reads CASSQVRASGTDTQYF. The CDR3 nucleotides read TGTGCCAGCAGCCAGGTCAGGGCCTCTGGCACAGATACGCAGTATTTT.

The rearrangement uses TRBV30 and TRBJ1-5; a possible D gene is TRBD1 (6 bases). This CDR3 has 16 residues. V lost 3 bases, J lost 7 bases, and 22 bases lay in between. Germline loops: CDR1 GTSNPN, CDR2 SVGIG (reference sequence). The DNA of the CDR3 is TGTGCCTGGAGCTATACAGGGAACAGCCCGGAACAGCCCCAGCATTTT. This sequence encodes CAWSYTGNSPEQPQHF.

The chain recombines TRBV5-4 with TRBJ1-5; D gene uncertain. The V end was cut by 0 bases, the J end by 1 base, with 8 bases between. From germline, CDR1 is SGHNT and CDR2 YYREEE (reference sequence). This CDR3 is built from 15 residues. CDR3 in DNA: TGTGCCAGCAGCTTGGGGCCGTTAAGCAATCAGCCCCAGCATTTT. It codes for CASSLGPLSNQPQHF.

This chain connects TRBV6-1 to TRBJ1-1; maybe TRBD1 (6 bases). The V gene's germline CDR1 is MNHNS and CDR2 SASEGT. The CDR3 has 16 residues. Trimming took 4 bases from V and 3 from J, leaving 18 bases between them. In DNA, the CDR3 is TGTGCCAGCAGTGTCAGGGGAGGGGGTAGGTACACTGAAGCTTTCTTT. It encodes CASSVRGGGRYTEAFF.

The rearrangement uses TRBV19 and TRBJ2-1, with 7 positions matching TRBD1. Germline V gene lookup returns CDR1 LNHDA and CDR2 SQIVND (reference sequence). This CDR3 is built from 15 residues. The ends lost 5 bases at V and 6 bases at J; junction bases unmatched: 10. The CDR3, as DNA: TGTGCCAGTAGTCTTCGACAGGGACATTTCAATGAGCAGTTCTTC. Protein product: CASSLRQGHFNEQFF.

This clone occurred a few times. The chain couples TRBV7-9 to TRBJ2-7; 9 bases match TRBD1. The CDR3 spans 15 residues. Looked up from germline, CDR1 is SEHNR and CDR2 is FQNEAQ (reference sequence). V shed 3 bases, J shed 0 bases, and the junction held 3 bases outside the gene matches. DNA for the CDR3: TGTGCCAGCAGCTTCGGACAGGGGAGCTCCTACGAGCAGTACTTC. It translates to CASSFGQGSSYEQYF.

The V and J genes are TRBV7-2 and TRBJ1-3; perhaps TRBD1 as D (6 bases). Germline CDR1 reads SGHTA; CDR2 reads FQGNSA. This CDR3 has 18 amino acids. Trimming left V 3 bases short and J 4 bases short, with 22 bases between. The CDR3 sequence is CASSFTGSVVYSGNTIYF. CDR3 in DNA: TGTGCCAGCAGCTTTACAGGGTCAGTCGTATATTCGGGAAACACCATATATTTT.